This T cell receptor beta chain was documented in a study of blood T cell repertoires in COVID-19. Recruits, aged roughly 18 to 95 years, lived in 20 to 30 US areas. Repertoires were generated with immunoSEQ multiplex PCR, while TCRdb's copy carries only in-frame clones and drops some. Of about 270,000 clones in the sample, over 80% were seen once. Germline assignment: CDR1 SQVTM and CDR2 ANQGSEA. The V and J ends lost 6 bases and 0 bases, in that order; junction bases with no gene match: 5. The CDR3 is 15 residues long. This clonotype was obtained from a woman in her twenties or thirties with acute COVID-19. What was sequenced was PBMCs or T cells enriched from blood (not recorded which). This chain connects TRBV29-1 to TRBJ2-1, with 10 positions matching TRBD2. CDR3 sequence reads: CSVVAGGRSYNEQFF. The CDR3 DNA follows: TGCAGCGTCGTAGCGGGAGGCCGCTCCTACAATGAGCAGTTCTTC.